The present T cell receptor beta chain was sequenced within a study of control samples from healthy donors and cancer patients. CDR3 length: 16 residues. Losses at the gene ends were 4 bases for V and 6 bases for J; bases not matched to a gene: 10. The V gene's germline CDR1 is LGHDT and CDR2 YNNKEL (reference sequence). The assay was immunoSEQ multiplex PCR, and TCRdb's table has in-frame clones only and misses some. The sample carries roughly 68,000 clones, more than 80% recorded once. The specimen sequenced was blood. The chain links TRBV3-1 (or the pseudogene TRBV3-2) to TRBJ1-5, with TRBD1 matching 9 bases. The receptor was derived from a man aged 55 to 70 in good health. CDR3 sequence: CASSLGQGKGGQPQHF. The CDR3 region has the DNA TGTGCCAGCAGCCTGGGACAGGGAAAGGGAGGTCAGCCCCAGCATTTT.